This T cell receptor (beta chain) was identified in a study of T cells after yellow fever vaccination. The germline V gene encodes CDR1 MNHNS and CDR2 SASEGT. The V end lost 8 bases, the J end lost 4 bases, and 14 bases lay between the germline ends. This CDR3 contains 13 residues. Study results and limitations: Some clonotypes, a small share, were shared between CD4 and CD8 compartments. Post-booster samples contained most primary-vaccination clones (approximately 96% CD4, almost 90% CD8). Peaking on day 5 versus 15, the secondary response was faster but weaker. Researchers cautioned that FACS-sorted repertoires could harbor abundant clonotypes contaminating from the bulk population.

This clonotype has only a few counts. Its antigen is still unknown. TCRdb independently ran MiXCR on the 5' RACE reads; one entry per CDR3 protein. Of 350,000 to 450,000 distinct CDR3 sequences in the sample, 15% to 20% are singletons; the top ten hold about 18%. The chain is built from TRBV6-1 and TRBJ2-5, with D possibly TRBD2 on 5 matching bases. This TCR came from a man aged 18 to 35 who received the YFV17D yellow fever vaccine. The sample in question was PBMCs, obtained before the yellow fever booster vaccination. As DNA, the CDR3 is TGTGCCAGCGGCGGAGGACCCGGAGAGACCCAGTACTTC. Residues: CASGGGPGETQYF.